One and the same sample provided the 21 T cell receptor beta chains below, sequenced in a study of blood T cells in healthy people across ages. Alongside a J-beta primer mix, a sample-barcoded 5' primer served in a second PCR lasting roughly 6 to 12 cycles. TCRdb ran MiXCR on the 5' RACE reads and lists one entry per CDR3 protein. The table has some 850,000 distinct CDR3 sequences, about a quarter seen once. These data are also associated with another study on T cells of mothers and their children.

The sample taken for sequencing was blood. The receptors come from a boy aged 5-17 years in good health.

The gene calls are TRBV18 and TRBJ1-1; 9 bases map to TRBD1. The CDR3 is 15 amino acids. J was trimmed by 3 bases and V by 3 bases; bases with no gene match: 5. Germline loops: CDR1 KGHSH, CDR2 LQKENI. In DNA form, the CDR3 reads TGTGCCAGCTCACCCCTGGGACAGGGATACACTGAAGCTTTCTTT. Translation gives CASSPLGQGYTEAFF.

This clonotype has only a few counts. This chain links TRBV20-1 with TRBJ2-5; TRBD2 matches at 13 bases. Germline V gene sequence: CDR1 DFQATT, CDR2 SNEGSKA (reference sequence). The J segment lost 2 bases and the V segment lost 4 bases, leaving 13 bases of the junction unmatched. This CDR3 has 18 residues. The CDR3 DNA sequence: TGCAGTGCTATGGGGACTAGCGGGGCCCCGACCCTTCAAGAGACCCAGTACTTC. This translates into CSAMGTSGAPTLQETQYF.

The chain is built from TRBV7-9 and TRBJ2-5, with TRBD2 matching over 8 bases. The CDR3 has 16 amino acids. Germline V CDR1 and CDR2: SEHNR, FQNEAQ (reference sequence). V lost 3 bases to trimming and J lost 1 base; unmatched junction nucleotides: 7. The CDR3: CASSLGGTRTQETQYF. For the CDR3, the DNA is TGTGCCAGCAGCTTGGGGGGGACTAGGACCCAAGAGACCCAGTACTTC.

J is TRBJ1-5 and V is TRBV7-9, with 7 bases fitting TRBD1. Germline CDR1 and CDR2: SEHNR and FQNEAQ (reference sequence). There are 15 residues in the CDR3. The junction had 7 bases not matched to a gene; V was cut back by 4 bases and J by 4 bases. CDR3: CASSSMGTANQPQHF. In DNA, the CDR3 is TGTGCCAGCAGCTCCATGGGGACAGCGAATCAGCCCCAGCATTTT.

Here the CDR3 DNA reads TGTGCCAGCAGCCCCTGGGGGGGGAAAGAGCAGTACTTC. It yields the protein CASSPWGGKEQYF. The V and J genes are TRBV13 and TRBJ2-7, with 7 bases identical to TRBD2. J gave up 7 bases and V 5 bases, and 8 bases lay outside the gene matches. The CDR3 spans 13 residues. Germline V gene lookup returns CDR1 PRHDT and CDR2 FYEKMQ (reference sequence).

This clonotype has ten or more counts. The chain is built from TRBV5-1 and TRBJ2-5; D not certain. V was shortened by 3 bases and J by 2 bases, with 14 bases between the two germline ends. Germline V gene lookup returns CDR1 SGHRS and CDR2 YFSETQ. This CDR3 is 15 amino acids long. CDR3 bases: TGCGCCAGCAGCTATAGAGGACGGCCTCAAGAGACCCAGTACTTC. Protein product: CASSYRGRPQETQYF.

V gene TRBV7-6 combines with J gene TRBJ2-3; D remains ambiguous. Germline CDR1 reads SGHVS; CDR2 reads FNYEAQ. The length of the CDR3 is 15 residues. V lost 5 bases to trimming and J lost 1 base, with 13 bases between them. CDR3 region: CASSPENSGTDTQYF. The DNA for the CDR3 is TGTGCCAGCAGCCCCGAGAACAGCGGCACAGATACGCAGTATTTT. Combining the CDR3 with reference TRBV7-6 and TRBJ2-3 gives the whole variable domain GAGVSQSPRYKVTKRGQDVALRCDPISGHVSLYWYRQALGQGPEFLTYFNYEAQQDKSGLPNDRFSAERPEGSISTLTIQRTEQRDSAMYRCASSPENSGTDTQYFGPGTRLTVL.

The chain joins TRBV5-1 to TRBJ2-5; D gene unclear. The CDR3 has 14 amino acids. Germline V gene data show CDR1 as SGHRS and CDR2 as YFSETQ. V was trimmed by 0 bases and J by 6 bases, leaving 12 bases between them. The DNA of the CDR3 is TGCGCCAGCAGCTTGGAGACGGACGTACAGACCCAGTACTTC. This encodes CASSLETDVQTQYF.

This clonotype was seen a single time. The chain links TRBV7-9 to TRBJ2-5; tentatively, D is TRBD1 (6 bases). This CDR3 has 15 residues. Trimming pared 1 base from V and 1 base from J, leaving 10 bases between. Germline V gene data show CDR1 as SEHNR and CDR2 as FQNEAQ (reference sequence). As DNA, the CDR3 is TGTGCCAGCAGCTTAGACCAGGGGTTCCAAGAGACCCAGTACTTC. The encoded protein is CASSLDQGFQETQYF.

This sequence joins TRBV5-1 and TRBJ2-7, with no clear D. The V end lost 0 bases, the J end lost 5 bases, and 3 bases lay between the germline ends. The CDR3 is 11 amino acids. Germline V CDR1 and CDR2: SGHRS, YFSETQ. The CDR3 loop reads CASSLANEQYF. The CDR3 bases are TGCGCCAGCAGCTTGGCGAACGAGCAGTACTTC.

Worth noting for this clonotype: An end of the junction differs from the germline gene, which may be a read error. This rearrangement joins TRBV28 to TRBJ2-1; TRBD1 agrees at 9 bases. This CDR3 spans 13 amino acids. In germline, CDR1 is MDHEN, CDR2 SYDVKM. The CDR3 DNA follows: TGTGTCAGCAGCCCCCGGGACAGGGTTGAGCAGTTCTTC. Its protein is CVSSPRDRVEQFF.

This clonotype has a handful of counts. V is TRBV15 and J is TRBJ1-3, with D tentatively TRBD1 (5 bases). This CDR3 has 17 residues. The V and J ends lost 1 base and 4 bases respectively, with 17 bases between them. Germline lookup yields CDR1 LNHNV and CDR2 YYDKDF (reference sequence). CDR3 protein: CATSRVGHPRDGNTIYF. The CDR3 DNA reads as TGTGCCACCAGCAGAGTTGGGCACCCAAGGGACGGAAACACCATATATTTT.

The CDR3 is CASSTQGYQPQHF. The CDR3 nucleotides are TGTGCCAGCAGCACACAGGGGTATCAGCCCCAGCATTTT. This chain links TRBV12-3 or TRBV12-4 with TRBJ1-5; 7 bases agree with TRBD1. V lost 6 bases and J lost 5; bases outside the gene matches: 4. The CDR3 has 13 amino acids.

This clonotype occurred once. The rearrangement links TRBV15 to TRBJ2-4; a possible D gene is TRBD2 (6 bases). The length of the CDR3 is 14 residues. The V end lost 4 bases, the J end lost 1 base, and 8 bases lay between the germline ends. Germline CDR1 reads LNHNV; CDR2 reads YYDKDF (reference sequence). The CDR3 region is CATSTGGAKNIQYF. Here the CDR3 DNA reads TGTGCCACCAGCACCGGGGGTGCCAAAAACATTCAGTACTTC.

The V and J genes are TRBV20-1 and TRBJ1-2; 12 nucleotides agree with TRBD1. V was pared by 1 base and J by 6 bases, with 12 bases of the junction left unmatched. The CDR3 covers 17 residues. Germline CDR1 DFQATT, CDR2 SNEGSKA (reference sequence). CDR3 nucleotides: TGCAGTGCTAGAGCCTATCTCCGGGACAGGGGGCTGGATGGCTACACCTTC. Its protein is CSARAYLRDRGLDGYTF.

The chain joins TRBV7-2 to TRBJ1-1; no firm D call. There are 14 residues in the CDR3. Germline CDR1 SGHTA, CDR2 FQGNSA. V was cut by 1 base and J by 4 bases, with 10 bases left in between. The chain's CDR3 is CASSLVWTGTEAFF. The CDR3, as DNA: TGTGCCAGCAGCTTAGTGTGGACGGGCACTGAAGCTTTCTTT.

The count of this clonotype is one. The V gene is TRBV20-1, the J gene TRBJ2-5; TRBD1 matches 8 bases. CDR3 length: 16 amino acids. J lost 5 bases, V lost 5 bases, and 16 bases had no gene match. Germline CDR1 reads DFQATT; CDR2 reads SNEGSKA (reference sequence). The CDR3 DNA reads TGCAGTGCTGGGGGGAAAGGACAGGGAGCATTGGAGACCCAGTACTTC. This sequence encodes CSAGGKGQGALETQYF.

The chain couples TRBV7-3 to TRBJ2-1; 7 bases agree with TRBD2. CDR3 size: 15 residues. Trimming removed 3 bases from V and 2 bases from J; junction bases left unmatched: 4. CDR1 and CDR2 (germline): SGHTA, FQGTGA. CDR3 sequence: CASSFSGQAYNEQFF. The CDR3 DNA reads TGTGCCAGCAGCTTTAGCGGGCAGGCCTACAATGAGCAGTTCTTC.

This clonotype was picked up a small number of times. The rearrangement uses TRBV4-1 and TRBJ2-7; D call uncertain. V lost 1 base to trimming and J lost 1 base, with 11 bases between them. There are 15 residues in the CDR3. CDR1 and CDR2 from the germline V gene are MGHRA and YSYEKL. CDR3 sequence reads: CASSQGGGVSYEQYF. The DNA of the CDR3 is TGCGCCAGCAGCCAAGGCGGCGGAGTTTCCTACGAGCAGTACTTC.

The rearrangement joins TRBV28 to TRBJ2-7; D uncertain. There are 11 residues in the CDR3. Trimming cost V 6 bases and J 5 bases, with 8 bases left between them. Germline values: CDR1 MDHEN, CDR2 SYDVKM. In DNA, the CDR3 is TGTGCCAGCAGATCCTGGAACGAGCAGTACTTC. It yields the protein CASRSWNEQYF.

In nucleotides, the CDR3 is TGTGCCAGCAGCCCCCCGGGGGTAAACGGGGAGCTGTTTTTT. Protein: CASSPPGVNGELFF. The V call is TRBV3-1, the J call TRBJ2-2, with D perhaps matching TRBD2 (6 bases). The CDR3 covers 14 residues. Trimming removed 4 bases from V and 7 bases from J, with 13 bases in between. The germline CDR1 and CDR2 sequences are LGHDT and YNNKEL (reference sequence).